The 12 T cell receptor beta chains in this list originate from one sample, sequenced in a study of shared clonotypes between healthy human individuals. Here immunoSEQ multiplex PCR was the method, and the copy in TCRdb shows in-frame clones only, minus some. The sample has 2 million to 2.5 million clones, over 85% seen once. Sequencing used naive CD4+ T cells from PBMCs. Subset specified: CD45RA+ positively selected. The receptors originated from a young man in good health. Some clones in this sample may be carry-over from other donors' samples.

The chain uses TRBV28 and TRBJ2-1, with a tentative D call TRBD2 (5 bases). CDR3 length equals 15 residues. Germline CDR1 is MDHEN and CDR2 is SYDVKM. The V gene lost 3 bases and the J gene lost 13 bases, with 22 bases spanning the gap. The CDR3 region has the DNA TGTGCCAGCAGTTTGCCGGGTAGCGCCAGCCCCCAACAGTTCTTC. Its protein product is CASSLPGSASPQQFF.

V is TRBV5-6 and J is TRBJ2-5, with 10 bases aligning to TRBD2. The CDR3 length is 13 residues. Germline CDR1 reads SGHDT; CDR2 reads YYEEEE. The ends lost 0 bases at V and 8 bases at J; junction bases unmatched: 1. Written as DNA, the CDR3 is TGTGCCAGCAGCTTGGGGACTAGCGGAACCCAGTACTTC. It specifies CASSLGTSGTQYF.

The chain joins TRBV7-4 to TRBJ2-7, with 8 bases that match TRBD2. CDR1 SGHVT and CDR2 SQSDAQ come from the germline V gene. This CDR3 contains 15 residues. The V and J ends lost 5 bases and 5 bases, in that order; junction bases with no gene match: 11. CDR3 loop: CASSLAAGGCDEQYF. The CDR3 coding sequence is TGTGCCAGCAGCCTGGCTGCGGGAGGTTGCGACGAGCAGTACTTC. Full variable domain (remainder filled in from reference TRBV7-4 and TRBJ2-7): GAGVSQSPRYKVAKRGRDVALRCDSISGHVTLYWYRQTLGQGSEVLTYSQSDAQRDKSGRPSGRFSAERPERSVSTLKIQRTEQGDSAVYLCASSLAAGGCDEQYFGPGTRLTVT.

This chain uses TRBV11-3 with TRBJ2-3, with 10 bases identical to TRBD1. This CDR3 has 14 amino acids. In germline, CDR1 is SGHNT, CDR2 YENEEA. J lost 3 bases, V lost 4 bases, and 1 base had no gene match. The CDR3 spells CASSSDRGTDTQYF. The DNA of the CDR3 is TGTGCCAGCAGCTCGGACAGGGGGACAGATACGCAGTATTTT. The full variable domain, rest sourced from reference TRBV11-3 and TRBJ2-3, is EAGVVQSPRYKIIEKKQPVAFWCNPISGHNTLYWYLQNLGQGPELLIRYENEEAVDDSQLPKDRFSAERLKGVDSTLKIQPAELGDSAVYLCASSSDRGTDTQYFGPGTRLTVL.

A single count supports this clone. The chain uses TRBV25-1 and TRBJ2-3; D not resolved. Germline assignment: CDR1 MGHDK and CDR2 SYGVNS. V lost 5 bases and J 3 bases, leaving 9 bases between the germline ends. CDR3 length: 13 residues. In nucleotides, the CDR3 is TGTGCCAGCAGTCGGATTCAGACAGATACGCAGTATTTT. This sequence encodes CASSRIQTDTQYF. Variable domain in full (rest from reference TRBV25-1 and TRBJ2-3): EADIYQTPRYLVIGTGKKITLECSQTMGHDKMYWYQQDPGMELHLIHYSYGVNSTEKGDLSSESTVSRIRTEHFPLTLESARPSHTSQYLCASSRIQTDTQYFGPGTRLTVL.

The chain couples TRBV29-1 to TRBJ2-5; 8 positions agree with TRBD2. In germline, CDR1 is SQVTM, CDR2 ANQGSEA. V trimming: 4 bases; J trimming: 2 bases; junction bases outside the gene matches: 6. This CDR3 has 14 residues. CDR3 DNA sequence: TGCAGCGTTGCTAGCGGGTACTTTCAAGAGACCCAGTACTTC. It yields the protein CSVASGYFQETQYF.

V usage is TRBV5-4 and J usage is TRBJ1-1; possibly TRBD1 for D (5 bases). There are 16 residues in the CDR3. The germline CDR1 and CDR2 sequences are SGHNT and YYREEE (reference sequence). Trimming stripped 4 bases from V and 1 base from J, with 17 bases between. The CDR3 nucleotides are TGTGCCAGCAGCCTGCAGGCCGGAGGGGCGAACACTGAAGCTTTCTTT. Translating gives CASSLQAGGANTEAFF.

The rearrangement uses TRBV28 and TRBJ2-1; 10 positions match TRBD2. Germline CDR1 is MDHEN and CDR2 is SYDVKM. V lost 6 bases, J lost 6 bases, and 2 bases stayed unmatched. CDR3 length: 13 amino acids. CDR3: CASRAGGINEQFF. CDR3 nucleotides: TGTGCCAGCAGAGCGGGAGGGATCAATGAGCAGTTCTTC. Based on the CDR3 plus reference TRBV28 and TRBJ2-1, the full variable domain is DVKVTQSSRYLVKRTGEKVFLECVQDMDHENMFWYRQDPGLGLRLIYFSYDVKMKEKGDIPEGYSVSREKKERFSLILESASTNQTSMYLCASRAGGINEQFFGPGTRLTVL.

CDR3 sequence: CASSLLGGAGVGEQYF. The CDR3 bases are TGTGCCAGCAGCTTACTCGGGGGAGCGGGAGTGGGCGAGCAGTACTTC. V is TRBV7-2 and J is TRBJ2-7; TRBD2 aligns across 8 bases. The CDR3 is made up of 16 amino acids. The germline V gene has CDR1 SGHTA and CDR2 FQGNSA. V was clipped by 2 bases and J by 6 bases; unmatched bases: 12.

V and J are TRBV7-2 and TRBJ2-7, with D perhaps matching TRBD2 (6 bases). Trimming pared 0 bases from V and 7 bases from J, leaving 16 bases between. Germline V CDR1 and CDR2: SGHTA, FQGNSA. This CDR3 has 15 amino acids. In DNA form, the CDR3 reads TGTGCCAGCAGCTTAGCGAGACGGGGGATGGGGGAGCAGTACTTC. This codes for CASSLARRGMGEQYF.

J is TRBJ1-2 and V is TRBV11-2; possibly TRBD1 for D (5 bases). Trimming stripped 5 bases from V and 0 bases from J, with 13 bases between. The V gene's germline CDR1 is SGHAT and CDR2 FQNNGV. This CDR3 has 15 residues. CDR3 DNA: TGTGCCAGCAGCCGCACAGGATTGTCTAACTATGGCTACACCTTC. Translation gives CASSRTGLSNYGYTF.

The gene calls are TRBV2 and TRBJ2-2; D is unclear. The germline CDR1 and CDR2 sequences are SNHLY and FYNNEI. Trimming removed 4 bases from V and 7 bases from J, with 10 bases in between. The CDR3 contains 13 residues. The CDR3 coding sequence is TGTGCCAGCAGTGGAGAGACTGACGGGGAGCTGTTTTTT. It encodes CASSGETDGELFF.